A single sample is the source of the 2 T cell receptor beta chains below, sequenced in a study of OX40 agonist ivuxolimab in advanced cancers. Sequencing was performed with immunoSEQ multiplex PCR; in TCRdb, only in-frame clones are kept and a portion is missing. The sample includes some 64,000 clones, more than 65% seen only once; the top ten take less than 0.6%. The input for sequencing was CD4+ or CD8+ T cells sorted from blood, taken in a trial of the OX40 agonist ivuxolimab. The receptors come from an adult with an advanced solid tumor such as melanoma, head and neck, liver or kidney cancer.

This chain connects TRBV6-5 to TRBJ1-6; TRBD1 aligns across 10 bases. Germline loops: CDR1 MNHEY, CDR2 SVGAGI. The ends lost 5 bases at V and 7 bases at J; junction bases unmatched: 2. The CDR3 contains 14 residues. CDR3 DNA sequence: TGTGCCAGCAGTGACAGGGGGCGAAATTCACCCCTCCACTTT. Protein sequence: CASSDRGRNSPLHF.

The chain uses TRBV2 and TRBJ2-1; D not certain. V lost 5 bases and J lost 8, with 10 bases in between. Germline CDR1 reads SNHLY; CDR2 reads FYNNEI. The CDR3 loop spans 12 amino acids. CDR3 bases: TGTGCCAGCAGTCCGGAGCGTGATGAGCAGTTCTTC. Protein: CASSPERDEQFF.